These 13 T cell receptor beta chains were sequenced from one sample in a study of response to subunit inactivated influenza vaccine. From the RT-PCR reads, TCRdb called clonotypes with MiXCR, one entry per CDR3 protein. Of hundreds of thousands of distinct CDR3 sequences in the sample, around 13% were seen once. The source material was PBMCs from blood, sampled 14 to 15 days before vaccination. The receptor source for this set is a man aged 50-60 years who received an inactivated influenza vaccine.

This sequence joins TRBV20-1 and TRBJ1-2; D is possibly TRBD1 (6 bases). Germline V gene sequence: CDR1 DFQATT, CDR2 SNEGSKA (reference sequence). The CDR3 runs to 12 residues. V dropped 8 bases and J dropped 0 bases, with 10 bases sitting between them. CDR3 sequence reads: CSTRGSNYGYTF. The CDR3 DNA sequence: TGCAGTACCAGGGGTTCTAACTATGGCTACACCTTC.

Only a few counts were recorded for this clonotype. V usage is TRBV6-2 or TRBV6-3 and J usage is TRBJ2-1, with a weak D call TRBD2 (6 bases). Trimming took 5 bases from V and 3 from J, leaving 17 bases between them. This CDR3 spans 16 amino acids. Germline values: CDR1 MNHEY, CDR2 SVGEGT. CDR3 loop: CASSQSIAEYYNEQFF. The DNA of the CDR3 is TGTGCCAGCAGTCAATCGATAGCGGAGTACTACAATGAGCAGTTCTTC.

This chain connects TRBV20-1 to TRBJ2-5, with D maybe TRBD1 (5 bases). The V gene lost 3 bases and the J gene lost 2 bases, with 7 bases spanning the gap. CDR1 and CDR2 from the germline V gene are DFQATT and SNEGSKA (reference sequence). CDR3 size: 12 residues. Here the CDR3 reads CSARDIQETQYF. The CDR3 DNA follows: TGCAGTGCTAGGGACATTCAAGAGACCCAGTACTTC.

This clonotype was detected a few times. The chain employs TRBV10-3 and TRBJ2-5, with 9 bases aligning to TRBD1. This CDR3 spans 12 amino acids. The ends lost 11 bases at V and 3 bases at J; junction bases unmatched: 4. Germline V lookup: CDR1 ENHRY, CDR2 SYGVKD. CDR3 amino acids: CAARTGEETQYF. For the CDR3, the DNA is TGTGCCGCCCGGACAGGGGAAGAGACCCAGTACTTC.

The rearrangement uses TRBV2 and TRBJ1-5; TRBD1 aligns across 8 bases. Germline values: CDR1 SNHLY, CDR2 FYNNEI. V gave up 6 bases and J gave up 2 bases; unmatched junction bases: 6. The CDR3 covers 15 residues. CDR3 in DNA: TGTGCCAGCAGGAGTAGGACAGGGCGCAATCAGCCCCAGCATTTT. Protein sequence: CASRSRTGRNQPQHF.

V gene TRBV10-3 combines with J gene TRBJ2-7; tentatively, D is TRBD1 (5 bases). Germline lookup yields CDR1 ENHRY and CDR2 SYGVKD. Trimming left V 5 bases short and J 4 bases short, with 18 bases between. This CDR3 comprises 15 residues. For the CDR3, the DNA is TGTGCCATCAGTTATAGGGGATCAGAATATTACGAGCAGTACTTC. Protein sequence: CAISYRGSEYYEQYF.

The chain links TRBV20-1 to TRBJ2-7, with D uncertain. Germline V CDR1 and CDR2: DFQATT, SNEGSKA (reference sequence). The length of the CDR3 is 11 residues. Trimming pared 6 bases from V and 4 bases from J, leaving 10 bases between. CDR3 nucleotide sequence: TGCAGTGCGCGACCCCAGTACGAGCAGTACTTC. This translates into CSARPQYEQYF.

Only a few counts were recorded for this clonotype. The rearrangement uses TRBV27 and TRBJ2-6; 9 positions agree with TRBD1. This CDR3 contains 17 residues. J lost 4 bases, V lost 5 bases, and 9 bases had no gene match. Germline V gene lookup returns CDR1 MNHEY and CDR2 SMNVEV (reference sequence). The CDR3 sequence is CASSGTGLFSGANVLTF. The CDR3 DNA sequence: TGTGCCAGCAGTGGGACAGGGCTGTTCTCCGGGGCCAACGTCCTGACTTTC.

This clonotype was found a few times. The J gene is TRBJ2-2, the V gene TRBV12-3 or TRBV12-4; 9 bases are shared with TRBD1. After removal of 4 bases from V and 1 base from J, the junction contained 7 bases not matched to a gene. The CDR3 length is 17 residues. The CDR3 region is CASSWRGTGRNTGELFF. DNA of the CDR3: TGTGCCAGCAGTTGGCGCGGGACAGGGAGGAACACCGGGGAGCTGTTTTTT.

Comments on this clonotype: A junction end diverges from the germline sequence, so it may reflect a read error. The chain carries TRBV5-5 and TRBJ1-5; 7 nucleotides agree with TRBD1. The CDR3 contains 15 residues. The germline gives CDR1 SGHKS, CDR2 YYEKEE (reference sequence). The CDR3 sequence is CASSPTGISHQPQHF. CDR3 DNA sequence: TGTGCCAGCAGCCCGACAGGGATTAGCCATCAGCCCCAGCATTTT. Using reference TRBV5-5 and TRBJ1-5 for the parts outside the CDR3, the full variable domain is DAGVTQSPTHLIKTRGQQVTLRCSPISGHKSVSWYQQVLGQGPQFIFQYYEKEERGRGNFPDRFSARQFPNYSSELNVNALLLGDSALYLCASSPTGISHQPQHFGDGTRLSIL.

The chain is built from TRBV5-1 and TRBJ2-7; TRBD2 matches 10 bases. This CDR3 spans 14 amino acids. Per germline, CDR1 SGHRS and CDR2 YFSETQ. J gave up 2 bases and V 4 bases, and 3 bases lay outside the gene matches. Here the CDR3 reads CASSPGTSAYEQYF. The CDR3 nucleotides are TGCGCCAGCAGCCCCGGGACTAGCGCCTACGAGCAGTACTTC.

The chain employs TRBV27 and TRBJ2-3, with 11 bases that match TRBD2. The length of the CDR3 is 17 residues. CDR1 is MNHEY, CDR2 SMNVEV, per germline (reference sequence). J gave up 3 bases and V 5 bases, and 10 bases lay outside the gene matches. DNA of the CDR3: TGTGCCAGCAGTCTCTCGACTAGCGGGATGGGTACAGATACGCAGTATTTT. This gives the protein CASSLSTSGMGTDTQYF.

This clonotype was detected a few times. CDR3 loop: CSATKGTSSYNSPLHF. The CDR3 nucleotides are TGCAGTGCCACTAAGGGCACGAGCTCCTATAATTCACCCCTCCACTTT. V and J are TRBV20-1 and TRBJ1-6, with D unclear. Germline values: CDR1 DFQATT, CDR2 SNEGSKA (reference sequence). The CDR3 is 16 residues long. Trimming removed 6 bases from V and 0 bases from J, with 15 bases in between.